The 2 T cell receptor beta chains reported below all come from one sample, sequenced in a study of shared clonotypes between healthy human individuals (dated by TCRdb to about 2020). Library creation used the immunoSEQ multiplex PCR assay. The table was pulled from immuneACCESS by TCRdb, which kept in-frame rearrangements only. Such tables lose some clones; where checked, under half of the loss comes from unresolved V genes, and the rest has no known cause. This sample has 450,000 to 500,000 clones in its table, and more than 75% of those were observed once. The biggest ten clones account for approximately 12% of the sample. The specimen sequenced was PBMCs. These receptors came from a woman aged 40-49 years in good health. Some clones in this sample may be carry-over from other donors' samples.

This chain joins TRBV7-3 and TRBJ2-5, with 9 bases that match TRBD1. V lost 4 bases to trimming and J lost 4 bases; unmatched junction nucleotides: 13. CDR1 and CDR2 (germline): SGHTA, FQGTGA. The CDR3 has 17 amino acids. The CDR3 DNA reads TGTGCCAGCAGCTCGGGACAGGGTGGCGAATTGGGAGAGACCCAGTACTTC. This encodes CASSSGQGGELGETQYF.

V gene TRBV6-4 combines with J gene TRBJ2-2; D ambiguous. The CDR3 consists of 14 residues. The V end was cut by 2 bases, the J end by 4 bases, with 8 bases between. Germline loops: CDR1 MRHNA, CDR2 SNTAGT. The CDR3 region is CASSDDTATGELFF. CDR3 in DNA: TGTGCCAGCAGTGACGATACAGCCACCGGGGAGCTGTTTTTT.